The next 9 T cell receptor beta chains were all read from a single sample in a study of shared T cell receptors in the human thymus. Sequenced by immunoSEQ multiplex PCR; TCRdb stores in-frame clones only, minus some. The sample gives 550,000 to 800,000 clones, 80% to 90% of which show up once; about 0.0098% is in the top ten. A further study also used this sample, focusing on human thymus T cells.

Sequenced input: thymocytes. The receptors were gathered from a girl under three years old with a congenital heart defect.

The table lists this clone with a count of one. The CDR3 reads CAILGGCQPQHF. CDR3 DNA: TGTGCCATACTCGGGGGTTGTCAGCCCCAGCATTTT. This chain connects TRBV6-6 to TRBJ1-5, with D maybe TRBD1 (5 bases). Per germline, CDR1 MNHNY and CDR2 SVGAGI (reference sequence). V was clipped by 10 bases and J by 6 bases, with 13 bases between them. CDR3 size: 12 residues.

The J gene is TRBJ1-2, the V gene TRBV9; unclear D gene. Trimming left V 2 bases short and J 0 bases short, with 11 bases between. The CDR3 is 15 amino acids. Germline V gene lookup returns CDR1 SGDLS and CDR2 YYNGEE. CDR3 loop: CASSVSGFTNYGYTF. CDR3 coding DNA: TGTGCCAGCAGCGTCTCGGGGTTCACTAACTATGGCTACACCTTC.

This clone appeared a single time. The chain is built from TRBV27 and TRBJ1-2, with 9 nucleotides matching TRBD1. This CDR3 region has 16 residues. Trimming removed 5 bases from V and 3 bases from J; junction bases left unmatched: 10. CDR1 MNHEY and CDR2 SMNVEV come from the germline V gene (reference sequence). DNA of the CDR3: TGTGCCAGCAGTGGAACGGACAGGGGTATTTACTATGGCTACACCTTC. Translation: CASSGTDRGIYYGYTF.

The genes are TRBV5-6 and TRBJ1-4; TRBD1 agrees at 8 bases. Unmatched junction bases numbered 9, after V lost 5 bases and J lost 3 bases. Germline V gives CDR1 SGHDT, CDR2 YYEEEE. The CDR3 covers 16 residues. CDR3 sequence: CASRGPGTGSNEKLFF. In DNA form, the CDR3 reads TGTGCCAGCAGGGGTCCCGGGACAGGTTCTAATGAAAAACTGTTTTTT.

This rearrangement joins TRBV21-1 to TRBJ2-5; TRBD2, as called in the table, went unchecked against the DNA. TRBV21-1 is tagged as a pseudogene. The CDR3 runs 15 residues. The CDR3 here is CALSMPLGSQETQYF. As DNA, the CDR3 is TGTGCCCTCTCGATGCCCCTCGGGTCCCAAGAGACCCAGTACTTC.

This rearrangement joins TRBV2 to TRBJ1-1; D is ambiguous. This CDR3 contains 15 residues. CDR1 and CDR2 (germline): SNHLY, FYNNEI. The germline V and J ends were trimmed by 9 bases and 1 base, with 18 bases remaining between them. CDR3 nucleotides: TGTGCCAGGCCTCAAGTCTGGAGGGAGAACACTGAAGCTTTCTTT. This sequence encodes CARPQVWRENTEAFF.

CDR3 loop: CASSSKQGGAKGTQYF. The CDR3 coding sequence is TGCGCCAGCAGCTCGAAACAGGGGGGGGCAAAAGGGACCCAGTACTTC. The chain joins TRBV5-1 to TRBJ2-5, with D possibly matching TRBD1 (8 bases). The CDR3 length is 16 residues. The germline V gene encodes CDR1 SGHRS and CDR2 YFSETQ. Trimming pared 3 bases from V and 7 bases from J, leaving 22 bases between.

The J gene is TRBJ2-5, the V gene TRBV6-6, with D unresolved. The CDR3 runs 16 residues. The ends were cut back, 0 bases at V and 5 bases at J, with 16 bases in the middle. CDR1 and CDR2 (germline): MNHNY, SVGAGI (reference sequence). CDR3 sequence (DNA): TGTGCCAGCAGTTACTCGTTGTCTACCTTAGAGGAGACCCAGTACTTC. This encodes CASSYSLSTLEETQYF.

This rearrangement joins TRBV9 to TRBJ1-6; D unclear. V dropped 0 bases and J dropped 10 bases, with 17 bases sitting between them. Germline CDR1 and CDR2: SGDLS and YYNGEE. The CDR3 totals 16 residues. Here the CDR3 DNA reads TGTGCCAGCAGCGTAGGCTCCACGGGGTTGATCTCACCCCTCCACTTT. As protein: CASSVGSTGLISPLHF.